This T cell receptor (beta chain) was obtained from a study of CD8 T cells in ankylosing spondylitis. This CDR3 has 15 amino acids. CDR1 and CDR2 from the germline V gene are SQVTM and ANQGSEA. With 0 bases removed from V and 5 bases from J, the gap between germline ends came to 15 bases. The study, taken as a whole, reports: Typical of ankylosing spondylitis blood, it appeared, was a TCR beta motif of several highly homologous variants. Significant enrichment of disease-linked clones was reported in matched ankylosing spondylitis synovial fluid. Relatively scarce in peripheral blood, disease-linked clones were CD8+.

TCRdb re-called the 5' RACE reads with MiXCR, one entry per CDR3 protein. The sample contains 220,000 or so distinct CDR3 sequences, over 9.5% of which appear only once. This clonotype appeared a few times. Antigen unknown. The J gene is TRBJ2-3, the V gene TRBV29-1; D is perhaps TRBD2 (5 bases). This TCR was recovered from a male donor with ankylosing spondylitis or in good health (not recorded which). The sequenced sample was blood, either unsorted or a sorted T cell fraction (not recorded which). This CDR3 is CSVEDQRGRGDTQYF. CDR3 coding DNA: TGCAGCGTTGAAGATCAGAGAGGTCGGGGAGATACGCAGTATTTT.